This T cell receptor (beta chain) was sequenced for a study of cytomegalovirus exposure and HLA in healthy donors. This CDR3 has 15 residues. Trimming removed 4 bases from V and 5 bases from J, with 15 bases in between. The germline V gene encodes CDR1 SGHNT and CDR2 YYREEE (reference sequence). Study-wide results and limits: TCR beta V- and J-gene trimming was later associated with a missense DCLRE1C variant.

Researchers ran the PCR with 60 Vbeta and 13 Jbeta primers. Authors' data handling: In a later analysis, approximately 80 million unique TCR beta chains included roughly 11 million shared by two or more donors. Sequencing was performed with immunoSEQ multiplex PCR; in TCRdb, only in-frame clones are kept and a portion is missing. Clonal size and the V and J genes are those of that table, whereas D and trimming came from the DNA. The sample records around 76,000 clones, 78% being singletons. Concerning this clone itself: Its antigen remains unknown.

This chain links TRBV5-4 with TRBJ2-2, with D tentatively TRBD2 (6 bases). The receptor was isolated from a man between 35 and 55 years old in good health and CMV-seronegative. What was sequenced was PBMCs. The CDR3 is CASSRDRLATGELFF. The CDR3 DNA sequence: TGTGCCAGCAGCAGGGATCGCCTAGCGACCGGGGAGCTGTTTTTT.